The 24 T cell receptor beta chains below were found in one sample sequenced in a study of blood T cell repertoires in COVID-19. TCRdb's copy holds only in-frame clones and misses some; the assay was immunoSEQ multiplex PCR. The sample shows about 170,000 clones, about 85% of them seen only once. The sequenced sample was peripheral blood. These TCRs come from a woman older than 75 in a cohort sampled during active or convalescent COVID-19.

This clone was found a few times. This sequence joins TRBV10-2 and TRBJ1-2, with D perhaps matching TRBD1 (5 bases). Germline V gives CDR1 WSHSY, CDR2 SAAADI. The CDR3 is 13 amino acids. Trimming removed 3 bases from V and 2 bases from J, with 7 bases in between. The CDR3, as DNA: TGCGCCAGCAGTGATGGGGGGAACTATGGCTACACCTTC. Protein product: CASSDGGNYGYTF.

The chain uses TRBV5-1 and TRBJ1-2; 10 bases are shared with TRBD1. CDR1 SGHRS and CDR2 YFSETQ come from the germline V gene. The CDR3 length is 15 residues. J lost 7 bases, V lost 1 base, and 7 bases had no gene match. Written as DNA, the CDR3 is TGCGCCAGCAGCTTGCGTGGACAGGGGGAGATTGGCTACACCTTC. The encoded protein is CASSLRGQGEIGYTF.

This sequence joins TRBV28 and TRBJ1-2; 10 bases line up with TRBD1. Germline lookup yields CDR1 MDHEN and CDR2 SYDVKM. The length of the CDR3 is 14 residues. V lost 5 bases and J lost 3; bases outside the gene matches: 3. CDR3 in amino acids: CASSLGTGDYGYTF. In DNA, the CDR3 is TGTGCCAGCAGTCTCGGGACAGGGGACTATGGCTACACCTTC.

The chain combines TRBV6-5 with TRBJ1-4, with TRBD1 matching 8 bases. V lost 6 bases and J lost 8; bases outside the gene matches: 8. This CDR3 contains 14 residues. Per germline, CDR1 MNHEY and CDR2 SVGAGI. For the CDR3, the DNA is TGTGCCAGCAGAAGACAGGGGATAAGGGAAAAACTGTTTTTT. Its translation is CASRRQGIREKLFF.

The DNA of the CDR3 is TGCGCCAGCAGCCAAGATCAGGGTTCGGCCAAAAACATTCAGTACTTC. This gives the protein CASSQDQGSAKNIQYF. The V call is TRBV4-1, the J call TRBJ2-4; perhaps TRBD1 as D (5 bases). The V end was cut by 0 bases, the J end by 1 base, with 10 bases between. CDR1 and CDR2 from the germline V gene are MGHRA and YSYEKL. This CDR3 is built from 16 residues.

The CDR3 loop reads CASSIGTGGYGYTF. The CDR3 nucleotides are TGTGCCAGTAGTATCGGGACAGGGGGCTATGGCTACACCTTC. The rearrangement links TRBV19 to TRBJ1-2; 11 nucleotides align to TRBD1. Germline CDR1 and CDR2: LNHDA and SQIVND (reference sequence). Germline trimming cut 3 bases from V and 4 bases from J; bases unmatched to any gene: 1. The CDR3 sequence is 14 residues long.

The V call is TRBV7-8, the J call TRBJ2-2, with TRBD1 matching 11 bases. V lost 5 bases to trimming and J lost 0 bases; unmatched junction nucleotides: 14. The germline V gene has CDR1 SGHVS and CDR2 FQNEAQ. The CDR3 has 20 amino acids. CDR3 DNA sequence: TGTGCCAGCAGCCCGACCCGGGACAGGGGGTGGGATTCGAACACCGGGGAGCTGTTTTTT. Translation: CASSPTRDRGWDSNTGELFF. The full variable domain, rest sourced from reference TRBV7-8 and TRBJ2-2, is GAGVSQSPRYKVAKRGQDVALRCDPISGHVSLFWYQQALGQGPEFLTYFQNEAQLDKSGLPSDRFFAERPEGSVSTLKIQRTQQEDSAVYLCASSPTRDRGWDSNTGELFFGEGSRLTVL.

The chain is built from TRBV19 and TRBJ2-7; D is possibly TRBD1 (6 bases). This CDR3 contains 14 residues. The germline V gene has CDR1 LNHDA and CDR2 SQIVND (reference sequence). Trimming stripped 3 bases from V and 6 bases from J, with 15 bases between. CDR3 nucleotides: TGTGCCAGTAGTATGGGGGCAGGCTCCATCGAGCAGTACGTC. This sequence encodes CASSMGAGSIEQYV.

V usage is TRBV2 and J usage is TRBJ2-7; 7 bases match TRBD1. This CDR3 contains 14 residues. Looked up from germline, CDR1 is SNHLY and CDR2 is FYNNEI. After removal of 10 bases from V and 6 bases from J, the junction contained 15 bases not matched to a gene. The CDR3 DNA reads TGTGCCACCCAAACGGGACAGATCATTGGCGAGCAGTACTTC. Translation: CATQTGQIIGEQYF. Looking up the rest from reference TRBV2 and TRBJ2-7 gives the full variable domain: EPEVTQTPSHQVTQMGQEVILRCVPISNHLYFYWYRQILGQKVEFLVSFYNNEISEKSEIFDDQFSVERPDGSNFTLKIRSTKLEDSAMYFCATQTGQIIGEQYFGPGTRLTVT.

The V call is TRBV6-2 or TRBV6-3, the J call TRBJ1-6, with a tentative D call TRBD1 (5 bases). Germline loops: CDR1 MNHEY, CDR2 SVGEGT. This CDR3 has 15 residues. Between the trimmed V and J ends, which lost 5 bases and 8 bases, there was a span of 16 bases. CDR3 loop: CASSQGLQRHSPLHF. CDR3 bases: TGTGCCAGCAGTCAGGGACTCCAGAGGCATTCACCCCTCCACTTT.

This clone was picked up a small number of times. The chain has TRBV5-1 and TRBJ1-2; tentatively, D is TRBD1 (5 bases). Germline values: CDR1 SGHRS, CDR2 YFSETQ. V lost 4 bases, J lost 7 bases, and 17 bases lay in between. This CDR3 region has 14 residues. In DNA, the CDR3 is TGCGCCAGCAGCCCCGGGGGGTTCGGTGTTGGCTACACCTTC. Its protein is CASSPGGFGVGYTF.

The V gene is TRBV12-3 or TRBV12-4, the J gene TRBJ1-5; the D is unclear. CDR3 length equals 13 residues. V was shortened by 8 bases and J by 7 bases, with 15 bases between the two germline ends. This chain's CDR3 is CASSWGGLQPQHF. The CDR3 nucleotides read TGTGCCAGCTCTTGGGGAGGGCTCCAGCCCCAGCATTTT.

The genes are TRBV7-9 and TRBJ1-2; no firm D call. Germline CDR1 SEHNR, CDR2 FQNEAQ (reference sequence). Between the trimmed V and J ends, which lost 1 base and 2 bases, there was a span of 8 bases. This CDR3 is 14 amino acids long. The CDR3 sequence: CASSLVRANYGYTF. CDR3 bases: TGTGCCAGCAGCTTAGTGAGGGCAAACTATGGCTACACCTTC.

The gene calls are TRBV7-2 and TRBJ2-7; a weak D match, TRBD1 (7 bases). There are 14 residues in the CDR3. CDR1 and CDR2 from the germline V gene are SGHTA and FQGNSA. V was pared by 6 bases and J by 3 bases, with 15 bases between. The CDR3 DNA reads TGTGCCAGCAGGGAGGGGGCAAGTAACTACGAGCAGTACTTC. This translates into CASREGASNYEQYF.

The chain links TRBV25-1 to TRBJ1-1; D ambiguous. Germline V CDR1 and CDR2: MGHDK, SYGVNS. This CDR3 has 15 residues. Deletions cut 7 bases from V and 5 bases from J, with 20 bases between. For the CDR3, the DNA is TGTGCCAGCATCGATGCTAAGGTCCGGGGAACTGAAGCTTTCTTT. Protein: CASIDAKVRGTEAFF.

This clone was seen just once. The CDR3 protein is CASSPSVTGNSYEQYF. Written as DNA, the CDR3 is TGTGCCAGCTCACCCTCCGTGACAGGGAACTCCTACGAGCAGTACTTC. V usage is TRBV18 and J usage is TRBJ2-7; 7 bases line up with TRBD1. Germline CDR1 is KGHSH and CDR2 is LQKENI. The CDR3 runs to 16 residues. V lost 3 bases and J lost 0; bases outside the gene matches: 8. Full variable domain (rest looked up from reference TRBV18 and TRBJ2-7): NAGVMQNPRHLVRRRGQEARLRCSPMKGHSHVYWYRQLPEEGLKFMVYLQKENIIDESGMPKERFSAEFPKEGPSILRIQQVVRGDSAAYFCASSPSVTGNSYEQYFGPGTRLTVT.

This clone came up a few times. This chain joins TRBV27 and TRBJ1-6, with D maybe TRBD1 (5 bases). The CDR3 is 15 amino acids. Trimming shortened V by 6 bases and J by 3 bases, and 12 bases separated the two germline ends. Germline V gene sequence: CDR1 MNHEY, CDR2 SMNVEV (reference sequence). The CDR3 here is CASRGQGFYNSPLHF. For the CDR3, the DNA is TGTGCCAGCAGGGGTCAGGGTTTCTATAATTCACCCCTCCACTTT.

Only one count was recorded for this clone. The J gene is TRBJ1-2, the V gene TRBV7-2; 9 bases map to TRBD1. V was pared by 4 bases and J by 4 bases, with 13 bases of the junction left unmatched. The CDR3 extends over 17 amino acids. Germline V CDR1 and CDR2: SGHTA, FQGNSA. The CDR3 DNA is TGTGCCAGCAGCTCTCAGACAGGGGGAAGAGGAAGCTATGGCTACACCTTC. Amino acids: CASSSQTGGRGSYGYTF.

The chain uses TRBV7-2 and TRBJ1-6, with D possibly matching TRBD1 (6 bases). The CDR3 has 16 residues. Trimming took off 5 bases at V and 9 bases at J, with 20 bases between the two ends. Looked up from germline, CDR1 is SGHTA and CDR2 is FQGNSA. The CDR3 DNA reads as TGTGCCAGCAGCCCGACTTGGGGCAGGGGAAGTTCACCCCTCCACTTT. It is translated as CASSPTWGRGSSPLHF.

The chain employs TRBV25-1 and TRBJ1-2; D ambiguous. Germline CDR1 reads MGHDK; CDR2 reads SYGVNS. The CDR3 runs to 13 residues. V dropped 1 base and J dropped 7 bases, with 10 bases sitting between them. CDR3 in DNA: TGTGCCAGCAGTGAATTCCCATCATCTGGCTACACCTTC. It specifies CASSEFPSSGYTF.

The rearrangement uses TRBV3-1 (or the pseudogene TRBV3-2) and TRBJ2-1; 11 nucleotides align to TRBD2. The CDR3 is 19 amino acids. Looked up from germline, CDR1 is LGHDT and CDR2 is YNNKEL (reference sequence). V trimming: 0 bases; J trimming: 0 bases; junction bases outside the gene matches: 7. The CDR3 loop is CASSQETPGLADSYNEQFF. The CDR3, as DNA: TGTGCCAGCAGCCAAGAAACCCCGGGACTAGCGGACTCCTACAATGAGCAGTTCTTC.

In DNA, the CDR3 is TGTGCCAGCAGGTGGACAGGGAGTACTGAAGCTTTCTTT. It encodes CASRWTGSTEAFF. The V and J genes are TRBV28 and TRBJ1-1; 8 bases agree with TRBD1. Trimming removed 6 bases from V and 5 bases from J; junction bases left unmatched: 5. Germline CDR1 and CDR2: MDHEN and SYDVKM. CDR3 length: 13 amino acids.

The V and J genes are TRBV5-4 and TRBJ1-6, with 8 bases that match TRBD1. Trimming removed 0 bases from V and 8 bases from J; junction bases left unmatched: 7. Germline CDR1 is SGHNT and CDR2 is YYREEE (reference sequence). CDR3 length: 16 residues. CDR3 nucleotides: TGTGCCAGCAGCTTGGGCTCAGGGGGCCGGGATTCACCCCTCCACTTT. It codes for CASSLGSGGRDSPLHF.

This clone has a handful of counts. V and J are TRBV7-2 and TRBJ2-1; TRBD1 matches at 8 bases. CDR1 is SGHTA and CDR2 is FQGNSA in the germline V gene. The CDR3 runs to 15 residues. The ends lost 0 bases at V and 4 bases at J; junction bases unmatched: 2. CDR3 region: CASSLAGQGYNEQFF. In nucleotides, the CDR3 is TGTGCCAGCAGCTTAGCAGGACAGGGATACAATGAGCAGTTCTTC.